Sequencing of this T cell receptor beta chain was carried out in a study of T cells in Graves' hyperthyroidism and ophthalmopathy. Newly diagnosed patients aged 18 to 65 had hyperthyroidism of under 2 months' duration. Looked up from germline, CDR1 is DFQATT and CDR2 is SNEGSKA (reference sequence). This CDR3 region has 14 residues. This clonotype was recorded a few times. From RNA transcripts, TCR beta CDR3 regions were amplified. Researchers ran a first-round RT-PCR on the TCR CDR3 using the HTBI primer set. TCRdb used MiXCR to reprocess the multiplex PCR reads, holding one entry per CDR3 protein. The profile shows about 840,000 distinct CDR3 sequences, 38% of them singletons.

Sequenced sample: blood. V and J are TRBV20-1 and TRBJ1-1; D possibly corresponds to TRBD1 (5 bases). The origin of this receptor is a man between 18 and 29 years old with Graves' hyperthyroidism. In DNA, the CDR3 is TGCAGCGCACACTTGGGGGGGATGAACACTGAAGCTTTCTTT. Translated: CSAHLGGMNTEAFF.